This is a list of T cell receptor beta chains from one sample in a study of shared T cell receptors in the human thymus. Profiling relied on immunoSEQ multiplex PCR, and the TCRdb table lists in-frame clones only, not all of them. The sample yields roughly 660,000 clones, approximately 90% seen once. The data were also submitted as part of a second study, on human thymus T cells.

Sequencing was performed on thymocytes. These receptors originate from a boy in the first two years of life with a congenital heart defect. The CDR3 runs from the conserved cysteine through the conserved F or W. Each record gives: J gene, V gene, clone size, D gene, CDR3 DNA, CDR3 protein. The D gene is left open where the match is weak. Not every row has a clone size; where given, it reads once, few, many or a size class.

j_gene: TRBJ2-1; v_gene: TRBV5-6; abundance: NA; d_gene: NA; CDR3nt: TGTGCCAGCAGCTTCCGCTGGAGCGGGCTGTCCTACAATGAGCAGTTCTTC; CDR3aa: CASSFRWSGLSYNEQFF
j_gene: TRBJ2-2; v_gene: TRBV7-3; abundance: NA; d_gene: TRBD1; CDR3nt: TGTGCCAGCAGCTTCTCGGACAGGGACACCGGGGAGCTGTTTTTT; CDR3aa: CASSFSDRDTGELFF
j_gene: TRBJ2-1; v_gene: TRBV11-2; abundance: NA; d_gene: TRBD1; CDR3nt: TGTGCCAGCAGTCAGCCCGGGACAGGGGGCGAAGGGAATGAGCAGTTCTTC; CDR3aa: CASSQPGTGGEGNEQFF
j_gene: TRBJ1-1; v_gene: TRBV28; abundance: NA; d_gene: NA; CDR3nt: TGTGCCATTCGCCACAATGACAGAAACACTGAAGCTTTCTTT; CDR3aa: CAIRHNDRNTEAFF
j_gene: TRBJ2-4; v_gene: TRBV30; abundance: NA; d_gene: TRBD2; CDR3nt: TGTGCCCGCTCCGGGACTAGCGACGGAGAGGGCAAAAACATTCAGTACTTC; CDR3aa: CARSGTSDGEGKNIQYF
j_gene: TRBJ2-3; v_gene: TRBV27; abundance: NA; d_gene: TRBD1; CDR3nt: TGTGCCAGCAGAGACGACAGGGGTTCGGCAGATACGCAGTATTTT; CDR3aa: CASRDDRGSADTQYF
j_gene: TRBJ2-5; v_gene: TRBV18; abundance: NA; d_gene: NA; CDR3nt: TGTGCCAGCTCACCGCGGCCAGAGACCCAGTACTTC; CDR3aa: CASSPRPETQYF
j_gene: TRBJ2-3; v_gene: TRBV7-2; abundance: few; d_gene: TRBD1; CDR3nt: TGTGCCAGCACCAGACAGGGGGCAGTCACAGATACGCAGTATTTT; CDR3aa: CASTRQGAVTDTQYF
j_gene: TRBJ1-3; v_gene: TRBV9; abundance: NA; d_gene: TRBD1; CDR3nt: TGTGCCAGCAGCAGAACCTATAAACAGGGGGCTGGAAACACCATATATTTT; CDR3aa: CASSRTYKQGAGNTIYF
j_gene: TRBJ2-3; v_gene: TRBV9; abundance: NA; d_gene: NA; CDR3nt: TGTGCCAGCATGGGCCAGGCAAGCACAGATACGCAGTATTTT; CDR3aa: CASMGQASTDTQYF
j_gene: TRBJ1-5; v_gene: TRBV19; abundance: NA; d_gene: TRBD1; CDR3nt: TGTGCCAGTAGTGACCGGGACAGGGGCCCCAATCAGCCCCAGCATTTT; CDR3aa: CASSDRDRGPNQPQHF
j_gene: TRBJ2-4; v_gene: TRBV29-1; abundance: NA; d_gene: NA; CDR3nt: TGCAGCGTTGAGGCCCCTGGGGAGGGACAAGCCAAAAACATTCAGTACTTC; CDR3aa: CSVEAPGEGQAKNIQYF
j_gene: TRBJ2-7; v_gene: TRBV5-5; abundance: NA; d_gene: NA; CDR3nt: TGTGCCAGCAGCTTTCGATATGGCAGCGAGCAGTACTTC; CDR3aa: CASSFRYGSEQYF
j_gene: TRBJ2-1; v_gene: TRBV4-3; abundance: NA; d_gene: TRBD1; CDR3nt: TGCGCCAGCAGCCAAGTGACAGGGGGCGTAGATGAGCAGTTCTTC; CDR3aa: CASSQVTGGVDEQFF
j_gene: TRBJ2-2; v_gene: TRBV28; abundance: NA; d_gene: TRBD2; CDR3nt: TGTGCCAGCAGCCTGACTAGCGGGAAGACCGGGGAGCTGTTTTTT; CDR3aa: CASSLTSGKTGELFF
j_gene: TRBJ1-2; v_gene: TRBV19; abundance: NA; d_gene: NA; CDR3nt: TGTGCCAGTAGTCCAGGCGGGAGTCTTAAGGGCTATGGCTACACCTTC; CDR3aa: CASSPGGSLKGYGYTF
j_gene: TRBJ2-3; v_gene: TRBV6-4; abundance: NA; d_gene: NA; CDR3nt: TGTGCCAGCAGTGTGATAGCGGGCACAGATACGCAGTATTTT; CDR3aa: CASSVIAGTDTQYF
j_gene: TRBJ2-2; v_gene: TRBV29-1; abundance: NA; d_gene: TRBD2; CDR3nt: TGCAGCACCCCGGCGGGGGCGAACACCGGGGAGCTGTTTTTT; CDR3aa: CSTPAGANTGELFF
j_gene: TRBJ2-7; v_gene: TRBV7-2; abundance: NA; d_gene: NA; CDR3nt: TGTGCCAGCAGCTTAACTCTGGCGGATCCTGGCTCCTACGAGCAGTACTTC; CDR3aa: CASSLTLADPGSYEQYF
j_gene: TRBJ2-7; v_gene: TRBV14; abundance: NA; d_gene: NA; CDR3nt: TGTGCCAGCAGCCAAGTCCAGGGGCAACATACCTACGAGCAGTACTTC; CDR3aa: CASSQVQGQHTYEQYF
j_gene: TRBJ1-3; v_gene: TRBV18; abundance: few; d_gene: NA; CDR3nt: TGTGCCAGCTCACAACAAGAATCTGGAAACACCATATATTTT; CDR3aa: CASSQQESGNTIYF
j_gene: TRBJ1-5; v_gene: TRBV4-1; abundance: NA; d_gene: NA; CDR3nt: TGCGCCAGCAGCCAAGGAGGGTTCCCGGGTGGGGATCAGCCCCAGCATTTT; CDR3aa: CASSQGGFPGGDQPQHF